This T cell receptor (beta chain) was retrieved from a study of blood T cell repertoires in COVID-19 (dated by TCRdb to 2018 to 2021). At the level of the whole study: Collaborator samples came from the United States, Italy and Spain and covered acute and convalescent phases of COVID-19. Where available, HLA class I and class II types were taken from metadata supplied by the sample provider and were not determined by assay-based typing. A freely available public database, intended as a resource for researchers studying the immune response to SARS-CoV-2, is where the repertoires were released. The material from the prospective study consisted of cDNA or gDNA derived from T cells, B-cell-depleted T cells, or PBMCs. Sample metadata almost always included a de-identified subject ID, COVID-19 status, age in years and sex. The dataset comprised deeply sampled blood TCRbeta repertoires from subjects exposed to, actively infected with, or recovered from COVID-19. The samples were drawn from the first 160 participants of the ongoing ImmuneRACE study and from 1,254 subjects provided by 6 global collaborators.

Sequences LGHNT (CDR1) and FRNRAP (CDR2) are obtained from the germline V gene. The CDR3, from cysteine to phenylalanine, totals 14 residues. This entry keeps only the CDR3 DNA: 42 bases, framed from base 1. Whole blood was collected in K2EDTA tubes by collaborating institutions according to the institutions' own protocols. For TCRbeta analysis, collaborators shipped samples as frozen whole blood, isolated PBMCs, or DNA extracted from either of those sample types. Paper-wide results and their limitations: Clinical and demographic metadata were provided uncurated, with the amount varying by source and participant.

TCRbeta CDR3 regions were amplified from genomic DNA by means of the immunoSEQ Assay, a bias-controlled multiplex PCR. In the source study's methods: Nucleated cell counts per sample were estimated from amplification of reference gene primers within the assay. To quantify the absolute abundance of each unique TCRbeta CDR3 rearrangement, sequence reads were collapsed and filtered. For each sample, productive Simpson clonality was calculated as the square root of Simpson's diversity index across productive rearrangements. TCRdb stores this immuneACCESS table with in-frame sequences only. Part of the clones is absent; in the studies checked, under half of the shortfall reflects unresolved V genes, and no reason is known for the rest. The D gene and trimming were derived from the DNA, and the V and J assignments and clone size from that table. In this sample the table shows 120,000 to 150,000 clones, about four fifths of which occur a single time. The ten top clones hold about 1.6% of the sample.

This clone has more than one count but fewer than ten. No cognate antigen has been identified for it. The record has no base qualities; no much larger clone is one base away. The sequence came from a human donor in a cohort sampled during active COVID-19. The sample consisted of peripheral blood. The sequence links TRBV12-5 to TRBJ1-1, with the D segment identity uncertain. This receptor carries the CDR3 CATSEISFNTEAFF. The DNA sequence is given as TGTGCCACTTCGGAGATTTCTTTTAACACTGAAGCTTTCTTT.